This T cell receptor (beta chain) was documented in a study of CD8 T cells in ankylosing spondylitis. Findings of the study overall: Ankylosing spondylitis blood appeared to be characterized by a TCR beta motif of several highly homologous variants.

This CDR3 comprises 16 residues. V trimming: 7 bases; J trimming: 2 bases; junction bases outside the gene matches: 9. Germline V CDR1 and CDR2: MGHRA, YSYEKL. TCRdb re-called the 5' RACE reads with MiXCR, one entry per CDR3 protein. Here the sample spans nearly 350,000 distinct CDR3 sequences, roughly 14% being singletons. In this sample, this clonotype turned up a few times. Its specificity is not known. The clonotype comes from a male donor with ankylosing spondylitis or in good health (not recorded which). Specimen: blood, either unsorted or a sorted T cell fraction (not recorded which). The chain couples TRBV4-1 to TRBJ2-1, with 9 bases identical to TRBD2. CDR3 loop: CASNGAGGRAYNEQFF. The CDR3 region has the DNA TGCGCCAGCAATGGTGCGGGCGGGAGGGCCTACAATGAGCAGTTCTTC.